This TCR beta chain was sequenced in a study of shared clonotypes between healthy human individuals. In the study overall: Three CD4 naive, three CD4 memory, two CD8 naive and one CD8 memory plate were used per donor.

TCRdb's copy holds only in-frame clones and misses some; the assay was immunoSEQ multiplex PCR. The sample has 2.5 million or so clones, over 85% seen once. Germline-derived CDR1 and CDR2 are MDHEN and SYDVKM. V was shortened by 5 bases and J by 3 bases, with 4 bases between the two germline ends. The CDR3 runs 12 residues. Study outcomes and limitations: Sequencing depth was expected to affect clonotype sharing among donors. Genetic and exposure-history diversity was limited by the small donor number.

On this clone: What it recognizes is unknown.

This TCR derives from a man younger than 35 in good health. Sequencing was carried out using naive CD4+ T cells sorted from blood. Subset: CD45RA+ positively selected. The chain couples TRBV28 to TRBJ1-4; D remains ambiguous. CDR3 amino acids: CASSGPNEKLFF. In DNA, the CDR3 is TGTGCCAGCAGTGGGCCTAATGAAAAACTGTTTTTT. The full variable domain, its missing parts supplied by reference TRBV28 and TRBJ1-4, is DVKVTQSSRYLVKRTGEKVFLECVQDMDHENMFWYRQDPGLGLRLIYFSYDVKMKEKGDIPEGYSVSREKKERFSLILESASTNQTSMYLCASSGPNEKLFFGSGTQLSVL.